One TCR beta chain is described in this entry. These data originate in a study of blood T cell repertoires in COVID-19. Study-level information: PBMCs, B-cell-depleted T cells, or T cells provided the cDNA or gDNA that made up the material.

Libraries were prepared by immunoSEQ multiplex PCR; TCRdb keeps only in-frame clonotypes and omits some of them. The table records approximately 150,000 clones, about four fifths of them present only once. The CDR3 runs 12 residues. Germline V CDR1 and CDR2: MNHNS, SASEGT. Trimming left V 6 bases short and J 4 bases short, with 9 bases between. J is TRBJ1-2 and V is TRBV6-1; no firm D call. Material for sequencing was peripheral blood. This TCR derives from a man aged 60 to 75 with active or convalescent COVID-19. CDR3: CASSGETYGYTF. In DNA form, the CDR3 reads TGTGCCAGCAGCGGGGAGACCTATGGCTACACCTTC.